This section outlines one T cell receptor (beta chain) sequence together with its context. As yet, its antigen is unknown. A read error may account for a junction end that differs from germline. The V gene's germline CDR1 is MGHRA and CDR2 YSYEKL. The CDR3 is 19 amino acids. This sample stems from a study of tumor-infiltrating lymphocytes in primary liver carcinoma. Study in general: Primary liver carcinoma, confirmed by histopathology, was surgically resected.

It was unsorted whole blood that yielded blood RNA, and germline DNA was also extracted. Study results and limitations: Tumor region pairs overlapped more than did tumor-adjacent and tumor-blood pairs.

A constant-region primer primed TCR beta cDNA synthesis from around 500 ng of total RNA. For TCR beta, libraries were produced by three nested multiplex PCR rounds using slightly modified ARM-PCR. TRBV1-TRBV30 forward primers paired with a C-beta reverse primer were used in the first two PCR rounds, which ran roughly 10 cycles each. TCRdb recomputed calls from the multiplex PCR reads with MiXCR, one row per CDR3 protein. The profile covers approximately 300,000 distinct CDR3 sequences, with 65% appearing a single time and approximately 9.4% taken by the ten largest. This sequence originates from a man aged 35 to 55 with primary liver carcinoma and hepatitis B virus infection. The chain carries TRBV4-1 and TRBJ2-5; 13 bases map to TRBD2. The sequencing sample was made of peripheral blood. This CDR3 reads CASNQSGLAGVGGQEIQYF. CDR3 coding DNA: TGCGCCAGCAACCAGTCAGGACTAGCGGGAGTTGGTGGTCAAGAGATCCAGTACTTC.